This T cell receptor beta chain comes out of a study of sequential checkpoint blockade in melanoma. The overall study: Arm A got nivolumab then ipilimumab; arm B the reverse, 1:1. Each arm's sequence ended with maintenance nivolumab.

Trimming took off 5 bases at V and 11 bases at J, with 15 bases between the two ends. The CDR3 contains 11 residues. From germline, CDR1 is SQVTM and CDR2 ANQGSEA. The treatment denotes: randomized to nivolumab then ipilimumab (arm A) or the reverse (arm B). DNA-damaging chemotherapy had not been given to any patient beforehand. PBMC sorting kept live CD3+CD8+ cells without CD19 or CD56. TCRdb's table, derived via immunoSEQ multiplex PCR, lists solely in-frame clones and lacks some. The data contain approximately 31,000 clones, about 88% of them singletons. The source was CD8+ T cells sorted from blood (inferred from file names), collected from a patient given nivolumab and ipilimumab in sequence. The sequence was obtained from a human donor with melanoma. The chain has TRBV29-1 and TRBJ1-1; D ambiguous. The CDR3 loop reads CSVRSGLGAFF. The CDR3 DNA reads TGCAGCGTTCGGTCTGGGCTCGGCGCTTTCTTT.